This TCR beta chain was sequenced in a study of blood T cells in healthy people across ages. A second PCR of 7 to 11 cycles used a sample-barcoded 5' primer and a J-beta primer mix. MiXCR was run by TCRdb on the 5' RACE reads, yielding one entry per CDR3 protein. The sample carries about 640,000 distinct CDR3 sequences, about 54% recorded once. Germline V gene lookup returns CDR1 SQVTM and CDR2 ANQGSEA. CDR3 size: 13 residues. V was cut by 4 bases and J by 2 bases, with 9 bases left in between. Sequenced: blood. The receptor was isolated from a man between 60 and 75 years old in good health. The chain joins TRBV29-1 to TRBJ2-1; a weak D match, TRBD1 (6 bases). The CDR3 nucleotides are TGCAGCGTTGGAAAGGGGGCCTACAATGAGCAGTTCTTC. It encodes CSVGKGAYNEQFF.